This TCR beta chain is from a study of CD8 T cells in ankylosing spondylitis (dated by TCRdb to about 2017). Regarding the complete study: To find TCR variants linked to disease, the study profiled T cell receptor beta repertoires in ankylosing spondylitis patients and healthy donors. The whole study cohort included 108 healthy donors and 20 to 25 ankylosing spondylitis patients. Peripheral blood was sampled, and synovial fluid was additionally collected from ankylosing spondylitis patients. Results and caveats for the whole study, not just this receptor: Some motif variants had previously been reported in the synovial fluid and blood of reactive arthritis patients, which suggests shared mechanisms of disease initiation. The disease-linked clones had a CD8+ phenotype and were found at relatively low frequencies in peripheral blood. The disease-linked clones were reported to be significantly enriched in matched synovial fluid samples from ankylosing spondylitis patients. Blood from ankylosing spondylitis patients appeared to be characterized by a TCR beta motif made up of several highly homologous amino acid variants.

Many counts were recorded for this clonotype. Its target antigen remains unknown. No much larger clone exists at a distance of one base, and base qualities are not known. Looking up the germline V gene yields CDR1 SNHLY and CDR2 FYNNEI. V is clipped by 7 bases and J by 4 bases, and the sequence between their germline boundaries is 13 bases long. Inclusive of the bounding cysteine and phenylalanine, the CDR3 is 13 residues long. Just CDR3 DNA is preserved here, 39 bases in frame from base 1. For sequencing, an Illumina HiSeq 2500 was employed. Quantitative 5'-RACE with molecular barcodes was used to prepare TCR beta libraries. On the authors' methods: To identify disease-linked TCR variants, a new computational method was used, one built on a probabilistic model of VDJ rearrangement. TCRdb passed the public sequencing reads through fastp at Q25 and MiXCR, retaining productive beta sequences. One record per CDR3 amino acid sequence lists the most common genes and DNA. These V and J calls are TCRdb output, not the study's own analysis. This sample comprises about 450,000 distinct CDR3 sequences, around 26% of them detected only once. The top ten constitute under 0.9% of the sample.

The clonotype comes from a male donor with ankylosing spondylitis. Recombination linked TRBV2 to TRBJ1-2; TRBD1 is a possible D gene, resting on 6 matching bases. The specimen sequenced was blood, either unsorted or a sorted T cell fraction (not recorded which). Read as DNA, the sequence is TGTGCCAGCAACCCACAGGGTGGCTATGGCTACACCTTC. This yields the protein CASNPQGGYGYTF.